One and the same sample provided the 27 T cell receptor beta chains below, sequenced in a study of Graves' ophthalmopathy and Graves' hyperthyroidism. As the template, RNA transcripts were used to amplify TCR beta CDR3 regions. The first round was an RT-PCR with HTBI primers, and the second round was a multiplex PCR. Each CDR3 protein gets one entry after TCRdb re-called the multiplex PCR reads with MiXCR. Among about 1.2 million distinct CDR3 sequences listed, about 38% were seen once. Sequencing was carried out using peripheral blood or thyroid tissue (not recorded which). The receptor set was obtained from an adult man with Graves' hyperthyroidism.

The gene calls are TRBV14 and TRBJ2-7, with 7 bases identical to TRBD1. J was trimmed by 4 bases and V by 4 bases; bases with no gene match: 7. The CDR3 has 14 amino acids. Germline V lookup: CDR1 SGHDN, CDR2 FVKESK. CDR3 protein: CASSPRQGKYEQYF. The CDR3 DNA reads TGTGCCAGCAGCCCCCGACAGGGTAAATACGAGCAGTACTTC.

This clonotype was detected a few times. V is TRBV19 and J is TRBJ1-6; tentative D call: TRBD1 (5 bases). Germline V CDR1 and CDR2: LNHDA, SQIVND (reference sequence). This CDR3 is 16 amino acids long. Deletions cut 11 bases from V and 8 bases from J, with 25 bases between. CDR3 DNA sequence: TGTGCCTGGAGAATCCGCGGGAGAGGGACGCATTCACCCCTCCACTTT. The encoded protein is CAWRIRGRGTHSPLHF.

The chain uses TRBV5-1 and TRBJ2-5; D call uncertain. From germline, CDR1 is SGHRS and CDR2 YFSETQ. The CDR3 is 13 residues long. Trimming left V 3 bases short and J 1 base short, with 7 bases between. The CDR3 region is CASSSSAQETQYF. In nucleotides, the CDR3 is TGCGCCAGCAGCTCGAGCGCCCAAGAGACCCAGTACTTC.

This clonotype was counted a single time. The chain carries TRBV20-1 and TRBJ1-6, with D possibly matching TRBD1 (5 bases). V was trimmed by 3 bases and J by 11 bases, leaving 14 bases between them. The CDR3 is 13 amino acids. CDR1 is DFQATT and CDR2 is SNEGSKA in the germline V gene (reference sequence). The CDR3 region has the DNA TGCAGTGCTAGCGTAGGGACCGAGGCACCCCTCCACTTT. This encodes CSASVGTEAPLHF.

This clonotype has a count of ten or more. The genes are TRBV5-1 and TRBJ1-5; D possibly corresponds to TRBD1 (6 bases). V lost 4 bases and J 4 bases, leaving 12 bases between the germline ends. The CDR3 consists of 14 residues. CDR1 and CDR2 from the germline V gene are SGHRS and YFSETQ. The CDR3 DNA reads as TGCGCCAGCAGCAGGGGGGAGGAGAATCAGCCCCAGCATTTT. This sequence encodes CASSRGEENQPQHF. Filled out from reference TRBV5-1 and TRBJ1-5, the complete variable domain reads KAGVTQTPRYLIKTRGQQVTLSCSPISGHRSVSWYQQTPGQGLQFLFEYFSETQRNKGNFPGRFSGRQFSNSRSEMNVSTLELGDSALYLCASSRGEENQPQHFGDGTRLSIL.

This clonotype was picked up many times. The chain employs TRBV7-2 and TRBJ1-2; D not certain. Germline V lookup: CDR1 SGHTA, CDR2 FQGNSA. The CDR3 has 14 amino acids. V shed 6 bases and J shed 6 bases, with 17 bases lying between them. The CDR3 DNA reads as TGTGCCAGCAGTCCCCGGACGGGTGACAATGGCTACACCTTC. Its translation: CASSPRTGDNGYTF.

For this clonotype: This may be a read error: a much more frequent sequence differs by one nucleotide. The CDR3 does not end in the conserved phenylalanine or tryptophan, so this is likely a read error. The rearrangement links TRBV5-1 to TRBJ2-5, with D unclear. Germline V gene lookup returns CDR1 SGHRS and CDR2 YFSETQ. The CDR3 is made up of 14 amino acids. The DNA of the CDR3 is TGTGCCAGCAGCTTGGCGCGGAACCAAGAGACCCAGTACTTA. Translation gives CASSLARNQETQYL.

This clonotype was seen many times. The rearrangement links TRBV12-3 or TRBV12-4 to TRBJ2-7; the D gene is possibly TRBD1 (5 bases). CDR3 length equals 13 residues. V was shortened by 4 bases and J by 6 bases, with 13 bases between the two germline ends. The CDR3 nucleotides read TGTGCCAGCAGTTGGAGCCAGGGCTCCGAGCAGTACTTC. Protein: CASSWSQGSEQYF.

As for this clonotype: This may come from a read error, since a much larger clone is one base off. CDR3 nucleotides: TGTGCCAGCAGCCATCGGGTAGCGGAGGAAGAGACCCAGTACTTC. It yields the protein CASSHRVAEEETQYF. The chain recombines TRBV7-9 with TRBJ2-5, with a possible D match to TRBD2 (6 bases). The ends were cut back, 5 bases at V and 3 bases at J, with 16 bases in the middle. There are 15 residues in the CDR3. CDR1 is SEHNR, CDR2 FQNEAQ, per germline (reference sequence).

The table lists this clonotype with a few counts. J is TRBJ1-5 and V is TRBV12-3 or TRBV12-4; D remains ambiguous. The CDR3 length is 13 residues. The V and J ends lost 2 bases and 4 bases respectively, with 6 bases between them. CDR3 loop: CASSLNPNQPQHF. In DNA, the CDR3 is TGTGCCAGCAGTTTAAACCCGAATCAGCCCCAGCATTTT.

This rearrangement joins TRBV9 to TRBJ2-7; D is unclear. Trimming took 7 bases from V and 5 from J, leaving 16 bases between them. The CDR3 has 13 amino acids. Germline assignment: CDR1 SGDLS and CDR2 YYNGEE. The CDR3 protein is CASSLDPGDEQYF. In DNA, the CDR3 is TGTGCCAGCTCACTCGACCCAGGCGACGAGCAGTACTTC. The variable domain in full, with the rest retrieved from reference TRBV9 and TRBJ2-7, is DSGVTQTPKHLITATGQRVTLRCSPRSGDLSVYWYQQSLDQGLQFLIQYYNGEERAKGNILERFSAQQFPDLHSELNLSSLELGDSALYFCASSLDPGDEQYFGPGTRLTVT.

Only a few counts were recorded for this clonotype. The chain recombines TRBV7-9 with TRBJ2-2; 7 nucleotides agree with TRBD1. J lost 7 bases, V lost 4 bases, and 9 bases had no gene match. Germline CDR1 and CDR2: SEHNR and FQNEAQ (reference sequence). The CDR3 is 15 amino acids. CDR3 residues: CASSCPGTEVGELFF. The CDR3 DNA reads TGTGCCAGCAGCTGTCCCGGGACAGAAGTCGGGGAGCTGTTTTTT. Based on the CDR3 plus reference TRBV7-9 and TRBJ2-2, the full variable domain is DTGVSQNPRHKITKRGQNVTFRCDPISEHNRLYWYRQTLGQGPEFLTYFQNEAQLEKSRLLSDRFSAERPKGSFSTLEIQRTEQGDSAMYLCASSCPGTEVGELFFGEGSRLTVL.

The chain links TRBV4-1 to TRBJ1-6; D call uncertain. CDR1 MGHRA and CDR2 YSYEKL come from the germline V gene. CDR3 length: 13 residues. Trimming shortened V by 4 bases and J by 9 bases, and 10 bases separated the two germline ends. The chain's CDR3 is CASSRDNGSPLHF. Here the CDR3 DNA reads TGCGCCAGCAGCCGCGATAATGGTTCACCCCTCCACTTT.

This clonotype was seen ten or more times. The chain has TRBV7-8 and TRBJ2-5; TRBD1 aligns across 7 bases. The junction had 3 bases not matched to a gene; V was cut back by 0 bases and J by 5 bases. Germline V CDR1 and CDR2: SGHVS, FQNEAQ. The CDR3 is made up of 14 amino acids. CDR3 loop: CASSLARDSETQYF. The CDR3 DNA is TGTGCCAGCAGCTTAGCTAGGGACAGCGAGACCCAGTACTTC.

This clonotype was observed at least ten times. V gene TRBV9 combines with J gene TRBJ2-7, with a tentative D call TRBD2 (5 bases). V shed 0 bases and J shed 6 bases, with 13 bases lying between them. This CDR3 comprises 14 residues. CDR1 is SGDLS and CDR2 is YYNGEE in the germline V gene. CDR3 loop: CASSVETGNGEQYF. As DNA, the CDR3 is TGTGCCAGCAGCGTAGAGACGGGGAATGGCGAGCAGTACTTC.

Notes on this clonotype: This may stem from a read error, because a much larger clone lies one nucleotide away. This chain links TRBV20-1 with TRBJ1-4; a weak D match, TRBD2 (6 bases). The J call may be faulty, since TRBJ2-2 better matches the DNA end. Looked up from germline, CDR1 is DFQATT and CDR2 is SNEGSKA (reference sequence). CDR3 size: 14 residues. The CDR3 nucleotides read TGCAGTGCTAGCAGGAGGGATAACACCGGGGAGCTGTTTTTT. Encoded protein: CSASRRDNTGELFF.

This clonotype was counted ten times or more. The CDR3 loop reads CSVGRGSGEKLFF. The CDR3 DNA follows: TGCAGCGTTGGGCGGGGGAGTGGGGAAAAACTGTTTTTT. The J gene is TRBJ1-4, the V gene TRBV29-1; TRBD1 might be the D (5 bases). The CDR3 is made up of 13 amino acids. The germline V gene encodes CDR1 SQVTM and CDR2 ANQGSEA. Trimming removed 4 bases at V and 8 bases at J, with 14 bases between. The variable domain in full, completed from reference TRBV29-1 and TRBJ1-4, reads SAVISQKPSRDICQRGTSLTIQCQVDSQVTMMFWYRQQPGQSLTLIATANQGSEATYESGFVIDKFPISRPNLTFSTLTVSNMSPEDSSIYLCSVGRGSGEKLFFGSGTQLSVL.

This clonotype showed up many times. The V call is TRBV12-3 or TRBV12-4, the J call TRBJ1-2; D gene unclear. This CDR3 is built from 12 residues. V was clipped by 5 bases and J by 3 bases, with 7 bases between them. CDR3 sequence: CASSAAYYGYTF. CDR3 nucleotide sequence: TGTGCCAGCAGTGCAGCTTACTATGGCTACACCTTC.

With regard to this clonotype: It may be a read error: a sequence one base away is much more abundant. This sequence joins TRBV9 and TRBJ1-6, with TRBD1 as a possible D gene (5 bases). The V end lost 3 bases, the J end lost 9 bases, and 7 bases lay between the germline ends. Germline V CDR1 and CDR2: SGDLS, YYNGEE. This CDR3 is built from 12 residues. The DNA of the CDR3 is TGTGCCAGCAGCGCAGGGAGTTCACCCCTCCACTTT. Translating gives CASSAGSSPLHF.

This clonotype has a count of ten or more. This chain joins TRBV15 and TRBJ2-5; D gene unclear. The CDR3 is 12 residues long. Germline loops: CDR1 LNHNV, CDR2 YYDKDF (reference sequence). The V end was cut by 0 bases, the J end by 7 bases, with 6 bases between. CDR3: CATSRDLLTQYF. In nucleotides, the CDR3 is TGTGCCACCAGCAGAGATTTGTTGACCCAGTACTTC.

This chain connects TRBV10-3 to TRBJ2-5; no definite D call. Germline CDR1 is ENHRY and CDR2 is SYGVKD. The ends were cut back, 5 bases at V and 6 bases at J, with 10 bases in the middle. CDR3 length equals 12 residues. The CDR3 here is CAISLHKKTQYF. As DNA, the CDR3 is TGTGCCATCAGTTTGCACAAGAAGACCCAGTACTTC.

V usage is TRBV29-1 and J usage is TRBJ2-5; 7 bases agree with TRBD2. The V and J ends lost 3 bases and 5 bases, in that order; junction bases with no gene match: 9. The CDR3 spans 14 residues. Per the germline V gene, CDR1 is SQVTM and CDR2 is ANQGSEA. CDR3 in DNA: TGCAGCGTTGATCCCGAGGGAGGGGTGGAGACCCAGTACTTC. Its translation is CSVDPEGGVETQYF.

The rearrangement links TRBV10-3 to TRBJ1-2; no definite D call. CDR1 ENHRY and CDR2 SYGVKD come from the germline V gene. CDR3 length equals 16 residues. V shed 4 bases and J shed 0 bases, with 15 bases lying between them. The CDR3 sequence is CAISGSGSKANYGYTF. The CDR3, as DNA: TGTGCCATCAGTGGATCTGGTTCCAAAGCTAACTATGGCTACACCTTC.

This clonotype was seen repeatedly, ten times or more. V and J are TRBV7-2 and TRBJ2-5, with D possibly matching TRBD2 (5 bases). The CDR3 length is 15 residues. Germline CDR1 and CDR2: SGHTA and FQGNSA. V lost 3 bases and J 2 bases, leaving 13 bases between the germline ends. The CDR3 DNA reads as TGTGCCAGCAGCTTTTCGGGGTTGGGGCAAGAGACCCAGTACTTC. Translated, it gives CASSFSGLGQETQYF.

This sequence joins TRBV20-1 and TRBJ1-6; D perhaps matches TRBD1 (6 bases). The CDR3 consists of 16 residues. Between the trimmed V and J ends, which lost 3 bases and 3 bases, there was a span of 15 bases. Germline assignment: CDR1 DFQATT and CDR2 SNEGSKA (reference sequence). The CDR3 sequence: CSARQGGTVYNSPLHF. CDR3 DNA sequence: TGCAGTGCTAGGCAAGGGGGGACCGTCTATAATTCACCCCTCCACTTT.

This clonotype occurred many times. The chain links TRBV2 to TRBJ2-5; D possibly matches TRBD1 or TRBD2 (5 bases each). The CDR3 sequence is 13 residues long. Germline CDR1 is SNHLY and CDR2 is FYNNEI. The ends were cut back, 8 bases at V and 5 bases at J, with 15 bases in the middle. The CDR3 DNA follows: TGTGCCAGCTTCAGGGCCCGCGGGGAGACCCAGTACTTC. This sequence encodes CASFRARGETQYF.

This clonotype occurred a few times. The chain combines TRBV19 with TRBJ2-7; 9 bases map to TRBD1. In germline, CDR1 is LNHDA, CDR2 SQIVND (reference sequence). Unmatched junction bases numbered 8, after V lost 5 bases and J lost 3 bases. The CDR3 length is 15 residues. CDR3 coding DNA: TGTGCCAGTAGTGGGACAGGGATATCCTTCTACGAGCAGTACTTC. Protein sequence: CASSGTGISFYEQYF.